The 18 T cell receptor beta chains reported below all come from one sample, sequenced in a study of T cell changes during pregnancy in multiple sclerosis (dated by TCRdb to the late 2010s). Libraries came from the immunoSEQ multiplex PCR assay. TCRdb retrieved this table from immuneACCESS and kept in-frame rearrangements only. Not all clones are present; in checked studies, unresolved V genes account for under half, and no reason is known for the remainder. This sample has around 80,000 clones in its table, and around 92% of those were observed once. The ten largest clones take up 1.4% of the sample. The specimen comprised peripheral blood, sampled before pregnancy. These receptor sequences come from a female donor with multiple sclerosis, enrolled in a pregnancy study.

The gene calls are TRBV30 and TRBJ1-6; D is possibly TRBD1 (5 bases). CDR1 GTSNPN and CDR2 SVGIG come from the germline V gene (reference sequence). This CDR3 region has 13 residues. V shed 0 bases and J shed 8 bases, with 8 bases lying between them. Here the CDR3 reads CAWSVQGDSPLHF. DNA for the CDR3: TGTGCCTGGAGTGTTCAGGGCGATTCACCCCTCCACTTT.

In nucleotides, the CDR3 is TGTGCCAGCAGTTATTTGGGGGCAAGGCAGCCCCAGCATTTT. Amino acids: CASSYLGARQPQHF. The chain couples TRBV6-5 to TRBJ1-5, with a weak D call TRBD1 (6 bases). The CDR3 loop spans 14 amino acids. The germline gives CDR1 MNHEY, CDR2 SVGAGI. Trimming took off 3 bases at V and 7 bases at J, with 13 bases between the two ends.

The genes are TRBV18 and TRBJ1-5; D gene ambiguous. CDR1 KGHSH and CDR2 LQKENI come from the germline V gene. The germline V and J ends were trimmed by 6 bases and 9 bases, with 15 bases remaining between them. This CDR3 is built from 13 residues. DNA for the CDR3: TGTGCCAGCTCCCCTCGCGACACACCGCCCCAGCATTTT. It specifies CASSPRDTPPQHF.

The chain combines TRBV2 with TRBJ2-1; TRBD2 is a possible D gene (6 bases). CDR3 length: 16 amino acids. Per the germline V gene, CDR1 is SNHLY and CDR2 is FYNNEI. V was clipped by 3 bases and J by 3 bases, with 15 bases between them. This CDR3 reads CASSESWGDVYNEQFF. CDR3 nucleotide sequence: TGTGCCAGCAGTGAGTCATGGGGGGACGTCTACAATGAGCAGTTCTTC. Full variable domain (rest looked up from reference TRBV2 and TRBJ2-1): EPEVTQTPSHQVTQMGQEVILRCVPISNHLYFYWYRQILGQKVEFLVSFYNNEISEKSEIFDDQFSVERPDGSNFTLKIRSTKLEDSAMYFCASSESWGDVYNEQFFGPGTRLTVL.

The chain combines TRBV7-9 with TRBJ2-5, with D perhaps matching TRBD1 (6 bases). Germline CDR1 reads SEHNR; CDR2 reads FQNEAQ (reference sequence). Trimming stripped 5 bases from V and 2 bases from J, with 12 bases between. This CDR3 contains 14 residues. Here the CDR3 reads CASSQQGLQETQYF. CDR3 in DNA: TGTGCCAGCAGCCAACAGGGCCTACAAGAGACCCAGTACTTC.

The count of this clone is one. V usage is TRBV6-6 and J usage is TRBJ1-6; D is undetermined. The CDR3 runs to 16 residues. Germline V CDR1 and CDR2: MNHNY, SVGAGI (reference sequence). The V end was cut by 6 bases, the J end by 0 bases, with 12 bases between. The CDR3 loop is CASRSRESSYNSPLHF. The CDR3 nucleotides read TGTGCCAGCAGGTCCCGGGAGAGCTCCTATAATTCACCCCTCCACTTT.

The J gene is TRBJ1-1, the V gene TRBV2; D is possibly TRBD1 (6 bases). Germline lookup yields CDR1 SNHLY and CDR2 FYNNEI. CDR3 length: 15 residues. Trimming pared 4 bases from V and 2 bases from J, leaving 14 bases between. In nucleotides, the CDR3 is TGTGCCAGCAGTGGCGGGGGCAGGGCCAACACTGAAGCTTTCTTT. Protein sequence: CASSGGGRANTEAFF.

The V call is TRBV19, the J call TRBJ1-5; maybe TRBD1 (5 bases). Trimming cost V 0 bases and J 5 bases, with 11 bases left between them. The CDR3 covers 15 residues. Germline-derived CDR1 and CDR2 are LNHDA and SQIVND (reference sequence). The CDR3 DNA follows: TGTGCCAGTAGTATAGACAGGGAGGGTTATCAGCCCCAGCATTTT. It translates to CASSIDREGYQPQHF.

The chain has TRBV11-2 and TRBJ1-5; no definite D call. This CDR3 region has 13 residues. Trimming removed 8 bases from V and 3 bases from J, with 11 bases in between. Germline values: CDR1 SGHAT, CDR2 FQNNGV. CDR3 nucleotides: TGTGCCAGCTCTACGGGTTCCAATCAGCCCCAGCATTTT. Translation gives CASSTGSNQPQHF.

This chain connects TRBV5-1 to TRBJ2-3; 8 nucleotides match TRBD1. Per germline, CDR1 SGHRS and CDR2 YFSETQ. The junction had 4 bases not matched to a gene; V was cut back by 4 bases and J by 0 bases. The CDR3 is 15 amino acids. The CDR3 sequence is CASSLGQGSTDTQYF. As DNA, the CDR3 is TGCGCCAGCAGCCTAGGACAGGGTAGCACAGATACGCAGTATTTT.

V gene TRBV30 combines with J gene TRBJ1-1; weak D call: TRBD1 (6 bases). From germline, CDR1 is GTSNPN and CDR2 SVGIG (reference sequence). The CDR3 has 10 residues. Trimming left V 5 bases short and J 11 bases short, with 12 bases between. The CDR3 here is CAWLQGSAFF. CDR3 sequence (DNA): TGTGCCTGGCTACAGGGATCCGCTTTCTTT.

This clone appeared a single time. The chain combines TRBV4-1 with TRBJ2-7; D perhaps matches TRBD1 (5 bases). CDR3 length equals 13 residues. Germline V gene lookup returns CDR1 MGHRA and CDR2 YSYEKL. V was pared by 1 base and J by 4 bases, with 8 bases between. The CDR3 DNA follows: TGCGCCAGCAGCCAAGGGGGCTTATACGAGCAGTACTTC. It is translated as CASSQGGLYEQYF.

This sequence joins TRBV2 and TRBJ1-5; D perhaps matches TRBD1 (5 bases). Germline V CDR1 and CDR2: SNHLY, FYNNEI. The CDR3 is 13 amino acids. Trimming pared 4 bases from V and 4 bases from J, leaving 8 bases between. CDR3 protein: CASSVGLNQPQHF. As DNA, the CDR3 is TGTGCCAGCAGTGTGGGACTAAATCAGCCCCAGCATTTT.

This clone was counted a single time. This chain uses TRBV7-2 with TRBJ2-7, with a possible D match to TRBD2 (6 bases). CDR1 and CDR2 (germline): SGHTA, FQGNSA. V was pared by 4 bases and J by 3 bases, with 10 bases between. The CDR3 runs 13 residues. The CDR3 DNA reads TGTGCCAGCAGCTCTTCAGCGGGCTACGAGCAGTACTTC. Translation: CASSSSAGYEQYF.

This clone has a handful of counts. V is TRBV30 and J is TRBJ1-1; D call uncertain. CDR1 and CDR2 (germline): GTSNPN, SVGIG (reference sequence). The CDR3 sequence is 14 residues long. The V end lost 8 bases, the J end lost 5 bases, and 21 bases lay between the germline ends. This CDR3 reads CATIRGNQRTEAFF. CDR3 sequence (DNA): TGTGCCACTATTCGCGGAAACCAGCGGACTGAAGCTTTCTTT.

The CDR3 loop is CASSTGTYPDTQYF. For the CDR3, the DNA is TGTGCCAGCAGCACCGGGACTTACCCAGATACGCAGTATTTT. V is TRBV27 and J is TRBJ2-3; D perhaps matches TRBD2 (6 bases). The CDR3 runs 14 residues. The V end lost 6 bases, the J end lost 4 bases, and 14 bases lay between the germline ends. Looked up from germline, CDR1 is MNHEY and CDR2 is SMNVEV (reference sequence).

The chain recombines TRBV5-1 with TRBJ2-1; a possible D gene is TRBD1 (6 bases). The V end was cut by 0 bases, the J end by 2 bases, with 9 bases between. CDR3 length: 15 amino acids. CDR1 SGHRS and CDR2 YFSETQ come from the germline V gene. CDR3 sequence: CASSLGGQTYNEQFF. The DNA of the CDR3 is TGCGCCAGCAGCTTGGGTGGACAGACCTACAATGAGCAGTTCTTC.

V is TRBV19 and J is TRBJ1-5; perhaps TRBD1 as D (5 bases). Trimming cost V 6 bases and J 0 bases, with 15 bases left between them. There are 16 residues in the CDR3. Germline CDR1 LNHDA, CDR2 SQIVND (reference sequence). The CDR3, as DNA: TGTGCCAGTAGGCGGTACGAAGGGGCTAGCAATCAGCCCCAGCATTTT. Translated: CASRRYEGASNQPQHF.